This passage covers 10 T cell receptor beta chains from one sample sequenced in a study of blood T cell repertoires in COVID-19 (dated by TCRdb to about 2020). Libraries were constructed by the immunoSEQ multiplex PCR assay. As stored in TCRdb, this immuneACCESS dataset retains in-frame rearrangements with V and J assigned. A fraction of the clones does not appear; measured against another copy, unresolved V genes explain less than half of the discrepancy, and the remainder lacks a known reason. The sample table contains under 250,000 clones; only one count was recorded for about 89% of them. The ten biggest clones cover 5.5% to 6.5% of the sample. Material: peripheral blood. The origin of the receptors is a man between 60 and 75 years old who had recovered from COVID-19.

This rearrangement joins TRBV4-1 to TRBJ2-1, with TRBD1 identical over 7 bases. From germline, CDR1 is MGHRA and CDR2 YSYEKL. The length of the CDR3 is 15 residues. Trimming at V came to 3 bases and at J to 5 bases, leaving 7 bases not matched to a gene. In DNA form, the CDR3 reads TGCGCCAGCAGCCACCAAGACAGGGAAAACAATGAGCAGTTCTTC. Translated: CASSHQDRENNEQFF.

The J gene is TRBJ2-6, the V gene TRBV7-2; 9 positions agree with TRBD1. J gave up 2 bases and V 7 bases, and 9 bases lay outside the gene matches. Per the germline V gene, CDR1 is SGHTA and CDR2 is FQGNSA. The CDR3 totals 17 residues. The CDR3 DNA reads TGTGCCAGCACCCCGGGACAGGGAAGGGCTGGGGCCAACGTCCTGACTTTC. Its protein is CASTPGQGRAGANVLTF.

Written as DNA, the CDR3 is TGTGCCAGCAGCACCCGACTAGCGGGGAGCACAGATACGCAGTATTTT. It codes for CASSTRLAGSTDTQYF. The chain recombines TRBV5-4 with TRBJ2-3, with 11 bases lining up with TRBD2. Germline values: CDR1 SGHNT, CDR2 YYREEE (reference sequence). The CDR3 is 16 residues long. With 4 bases clipped from V and 0 bases from J, the junction kept 4 bases outside the gene matches. Variable domain in full (rest from reference TRBV5-4 and TRBJ2-3): ETGVTQSPTHLIKTRGQQVTLRCSSQSGHNTVSWYQQALGQGPQFIFQYYREEENGRGNFPPRFSGLQFPNYSSELNVNALELDDSALYLCASSTRLAGSTDTQYFGPGTRLTVL.

The V gene is TRBV5-1, the J gene TRBJ1-2; D is unresolved. V was clipped by 0 bases and J by 7 bases, with 13 bases between them. The germline CDR1 and CDR2 sequences are SGHRS and YFSETQ. The CDR3 extends over 14 amino acids. This CDR3 reads CASSLEGGNGGYTF. The CDR3 DNA reads TGCGCCAGCAGCTTGGAAGGAGGGAATGGTGGCTACACCTTC.

The chain employs TRBV5-5 and TRBJ2-2; 7 nucleotides agree with TRBD1. CDR3 length: 15 amino acids. Germline lookup yields CDR1 SGHKS and CDR2 YYEKEE (reference sequence). J gave up 8 bases and V 4 bases, and 11 bases lay outside the gene matches. The CDR3 DNA follows: TGTGCCAGCAGCATGACGTACAGGGGAGCAGGGGAGCTGTTTTTT. Its protein product is CASSMTYRGAGELFF.

J is TRBJ2-2 and V is TRBV5-6, with D possibly matching TRBD1 (5 bases). The CDR3 covers 15 residues. Germline CDR1 is SGHDT and CDR2 is YYEEEE. V lost 1 base and J 3 bases, leaving 10 bases between the germline ends. CDR3 in DNA: TGTGCCAGCAGCTTGATGGCAGGGCACACCGGGGAGCTGTTTTTT. It encodes CASSLMAGHTGELFF.

The rearrangement uses TRBV7-6 and TRBJ2-2, with TRBD2 matching 13 bases. The CDR3 contains 15 residues. The ends lost 4 bases at V and 5 bases at J; junction bases unmatched: 1. The germline V gene encodes CDR1 SGHVS and CDR2 FNYEAQ. CDR3 sequence: CASSWTSGSTGELFF. As DNA, the CDR3 is TGTGCCAGCAGCTGGACTAGCGGGAGTACCGGGGAGCTGTTTTTT.

The rearrangement joins TRBV15 to TRBJ1-2; 8 nucleotides align to TRBD1. This CDR3 has 14 residues. Germline V gene lookup returns CDR1 LNHNV and CDR2 YYDKDF (reference sequence). After removal of 3 bases from V and 2 bases from J, the junction contained 2 bases not matched to a gene. CDR3 residues: CATSRGTGNYGYTF. DNA for the CDR3: TGTGCCACCAGCAGGGGGACAGGCAACTATGGCTACACCTTC.

The rearrangement joins TRBV7-8 to TRBJ2-7; possible D gene TRBD1, 5 bases. The CDR3 is 14 residues long. Trimming removed 6 bases from V and 0 bases from J, with 12 bases in between. The germline V gene encodes CDR1 SGHVS and CDR2 FQNEAQ. The CDR3 DNA follows: TGTGCCAGCAGGCACCCAGGGAACTCCTACGAGCAGTACTTC. Residues: CASRHPGNSYEQYF.

The chain employs TRBV7-2 and TRBJ2-7; 8 bases line up with TRBD2. The V gene end was trimmed by 4 bases and the J gene end by 2 bases; junction bases not matched to a gene: 7. Germline values: CDR1 SGHTA, CDR2 FQGNSA. The CDR3 loop spans 15 amino acids. CDR3 bases: TGTGCCAGCAGCTCCTTAGCGGGACTAGCCTACGAGCAGTACTTC. Translation: CASSSLAGLAYEQYF.